This T cell receptor (beta chain) was captured in a study of blood T cell repertoires in COVID-19. Whole-study context: There were acute and convalescent COVID-19 samples, and they came from the United States, Italy and Spain.

V was cut by 1 base and J by 6 bases, with 11 bases left in between. CDR1 and CDR2 from the germline V gene are MNHNS and SASEGT. CDR3 length equals 14 residues. The age range of participants was about 18 to 100 years, with residence in about two dozen US areas. Participants' own reports of clinical history determined their cohort assignment. Some clones are missing from TCRdb's copy, which holds only in-frame ones; the method was immunoSEQ multiplex PCR. The sample holds almost 400,000 clones, approximately 87% seen once. The chain is built from TRBV6-1 and TRBJ2-3; D not resolved. The material sequenced was PBMCs or T cells enriched from blood (not recorded which). The clonotype originates from a woman in her twenties or thirties with acute COVID-19. CDR3 coding DNA: TGTGCCAGCAGTGAAGGCACCTGGGCGGATACGCAGTATTTT. Encoded protein: CASSEGTWADTQYF.